These T cell receptor beta chains were read from a single sample in a study of blood T cell repertoires in COVID-19. Using immunoSEQ multiplex PCR, the repertoire was profiled, and TCRdb retains in-frame clones only, with some absent. Of roughly 230,000 clones in the sample, roughly 84% were seen once. The specimen was PBMCs or T cells enriched from blood (not recorded which). Source of these receptors: a man between 45 and 60 years old who had recovered from COVID-19. Both conserved end residues are part of each CDR3. The D gene is left open where the match is weak. Rows may omit the clone size; those that give it use once, few, many or a size class.

v_call	d_call	clone_size	j_call	cdr3_nt	cdr3_aa
TRBV29-1	-	-	TRBJ2-3	TGCAGCGTTGAAGATCGGTTCCGGGGGAGCACAGATACGCAGTATTTT	CSVEDRFRGSTDTQYF
TRBV11-2	TRBD1	-	TRBJ1-2	TGTGCCAGCAGCCATGGGACAGTGCCCTCTAACTATGGCTACACCTTC	CASSHGTVPSNYGYTF
TRBV4-2	-	few	TRBJ2-3	TGTGCCAGCAGCCGCGGGGTAGGCGCAGATACGCAGTATTTT	CASSRGVGADTQYF
TRBV24-1	-	-	TRBJ2-2	TGTGCCACCAGTGCTCTGACTAACACCGGGGAGCTGTTTTTT	CATSALTNTGELFF
TRBV18	-	-	TRBJ2-5	TGTGCCAGCTCACCACCCAGTCAAGAGACCCAGTACTTC	CASSPPSQETQYF
TRBV21-1	-	-	TRBJ2-7	TGTGCCAGCAGCGCGTTCTTCGGACTAGCGGGACCCCACCCTCCCTACGAGCAGTACTTC	CASSAFFGLAGPHPPYEQYF
TRBV5-5	TRBD1	many	TRBJ2-7	TGTGCCAGCAGCTCGACAGGGGGACCCTACGAGCAGTACTTC	CASSSTGGPYEQYF
TRBV15	TRBD2	once	TRBJ2-3	TGTGCCACCAGCAGAGAGGGGCTAGCGGGAGATCGTGAGACAGATACGCAGTATTTT	CATSREGLAGDRETDTQYF
TRBV28	-	-	TRBJ2-1	TGTGCCAGCTCGGGGTATAGGTACAATGAGCAGTTCTTC	CASSGYRYNEQFF
TRBV27	-	-	TRBJ1-5	TGTGCCAGCAGTTTAACCCCAGGACAGCCCCAGCATTTT	CASSLTPGQPQHF
TRBV11-2	-	once	TRBJ1-2	TGTGCCAGCAGCTTAGATAACAGGAACTATGGCTACACCTTC	CASSLDNRNYGYTF
TRBV10-3	-	-	TRBJ1-1	TGTGCCATCAGCGAGGGGTCGGGGGGCCCTCGTGGGGACACTGAAGCTTTCTTT	CAISEGSGGPRGDTEAFF
TRBV28	-	-	TRBJ1-2	TGTGCCAGCAGTTTAAGGTCTGTCGGAGGCTATGGCTACACCTTC	CASSLRSVGGYGYTF
TRBV27	-	-	TRBJ2-6	TGTGCCAGCAGTTTATACGCAGGGGCTGGGGCCAACGTCCTGACTTTC	CASSLYAGAGANVLTF
TRBV6-2/TRBV6-3	TRBD2	-	TRBJ2-7	TGTGCCAGCAGTTCTGGGACTACCCAACGGTACGAGCAGTACTTC	CASSSGTTQRYEQYF
TRBV5-4	-	once	TRBJ2-2	TGTGCCAGCAGCTCTGACAGTATCGGGGAGCTGTTTTTT	CASSSDSIGELFF
TRBV3-1/TRBV3-2	-	few	TRBJ2-7	TGTGCCAGCAGCCAAGGTTCACTAGTGAAAGGCGAGCAGTACTTC	CASSQGSLVKGEQYF
TRBV2	-	-	TRBJ2-7	TGTGCCAGCAGCGATCTTCCCCGGGGCTACGAGCAGTACTTC	CASSDLPRGYEQYF
TRBV20-1	TRBD1	-	TRBJ1-4	TGCAGTGCTAGTGACAGGGGCGCGGCTAATGAAAAACTGTTTTTT	CSASDRGAANEKLFF
TRBV3-1/TRBV3-2	TRBD2	-	TRBJ2-3	TGTGCCAGCAGCCAAGTTAGCGGGGGCCCCGAGGGAGATACGCAGTATTTT	CASSQVSGGPEGDTQYF
TRBV28	-	-	TRBJ1-1	TGTGCCAGCAGTTTACAACAGGGAAACACTGAAGCTTTCTTT	CASSLQQGNTEAFF
TRBV4-3	-	-	TRBJ2-1	TGCGCCAGCAGCCAAGGGCAGGGTAAATTACGGGTCGATGAGCAGTTCTTC	CASSQGQGKLRVDEQFF
TRBV2	-	-	TRBJ1-2	TGTGCCAGCAGAGCAGGGGCCAACTATGGCTACACCTTC	CASRAGANYGYTF
TRBV29-1	-	-	TRBJ2-7	TGCAGCGTTGGGTCCTACCGAGTCCACGAGCAGTACTTC	CSVGSYRVHEQYF